The 10 T cell receptor beta chains below were found in one sample sequenced in a study of blood T cell repertoires in COVID-19. Sequencing used immunoSEQ multiplex PCR; TCRdb keeps in-frame clones, though not all of them. This repertoire shows approximately 200,000 clones, about 81% found once; its top ten account for about an eighth. Sample: peripheral blood. These receptors originate from a woman aged 80 or over with COVID-19, enrolled during active disease.

This clone has more than one count but fewer than ten. The CDR3 nucleotides read TGTGCCAGCAGCTTGGGGACAGTTAATCAGCCCCAGCATTTT. This sequence encodes CASSLGTVNQPQHF. The chain links TRBV7-8 to TRBJ1-5; TRBD1 matches at 7 bases. Germline V gives CDR1 SGHVS, CDR2 FQNEAQ. The CDR3 runs to 14 residues. V was pared by 3 bases and J by 4 bases, with 3 bases of the junction left unmatched.

This rearrangement joins TRBV9 to TRBJ1-1; 11 positions match TRBD1. The trim removed 3 bases at V and 4 bases at J, leaving 8 bases unmatched. Germline V gene data show CDR1 as SGDLS and CDR2 as YYNGEE. The CDR3 is 16 residues long. DNA of the CDR3: TGTGCCAGCAGCGCGCGGGACAGGGGGGGCAGCACTGAAGCTTTCTTT. Its protein product is CASSARDRGGSTEAFF.

The rearrangement links TRBV7-9 to TRBJ2-2; 11 bases fit TRBD2. V shed 3 bases and J 3 bases; nucleotides not matched to a gene: 9. The CDR3 extends over 18 amino acids. Per the germline V gene, CDR1 is SEHNR and CDR2 is FQNEAQ (reference sequence). The CDR3 DNA is TGTGCCAGCAGCTTCACTAGCGGGGGACCTAGATACACCGGGGAGCTGTTTTTT. This encodes CASSFTSGGPRYTGELFF.

This clone was recorded once. CDR3 sequence (DNA): TGTGCCAGCAGTTCCGGCGGGCCCAACACCGGGGAGCTGTTTTTT. Translated, it gives CASSSGGPNTGELFF. The chain recombines TRBV6-5 with TRBJ2-2; tentative D call: TRBD2 (5 bases). V lost 4 bases and J 2 bases, leaving 11 bases between the germline ends. The CDR3 has 15 amino acids. The germline V gene encodes CDR1 MNHEY and CDR2 SVGAGI.

For this clone: Other DNA sequences of this sample code for an identical CDR3. The rearrangement joins TRBV29-1 to TRBJ2-1; TRBD2 agrees at 8 bases. The V gene's germline CDR1 is SQVTM and CDR2 ANQGSEA. Trimming took 6 bases from V and 4 from J; bases not matched to a gene: 2. The CDR3 totals 12 residues. The CDR3 DNA reads as TGCAGCGTCGGGACTAGTTACAATGAGCAGTTCTTC. Residues: CSVGTSYNEQFF.

This clone was observed once. V gene TRBV10-3 combines with J gene TRBJ2-7; 10 nucleotides match TRBD2. Germline CDR1 ENHRY, CDR2 SYGVKD. Unmatched junction bases numbered 11, after V lost 0 bases and J lost 6 bases. The CDR3 spans 17 residues. For the CDR3, the DNA is TGTGCCATCAGTGAGTCGAGAGTAAAGCGGGAGGGCCCCGAGCAGTACTTC. Translated: CAISESRVKREGPEQYF.

The rearrangement links TRBV6-5 to TRBJ1-1; 7 bases are shared with TRBD1. The CDR3 is made up of 14 amino acids. V lost 2 bases, J lost 3 bases, and 3 bases stayed unmatched. Germline V gene data show CDR1 as MNHEY and CDR2 as SVGAGI. In DNA, the CDR3 is TGTGCCAGCAGTTACAGAGGACAGGACACTGAAGCTTTCTTT. Translation gives CASSYRGQDTEAFF.

The genes are TRBV28 and TRBJ2-3; weak D call: TRBD2 (6 bases). The CDR3 consists of 16 residues. V was trimmed by 1 base and J by 6 bases, leaving 17 bases between them. The germline V gene has CDR1 MDHEN and CDR2 SYDVKM. CDR3 sequence reads: CASSLLPRDLGDTQYF. CDR3 DNA: TGTGCCAGCAGTTTATTGCCCCGGGACTTAGGTGATACGCAGTATTTT.

The chain links TRBV2 to TRBJ1-6; D is perhaps TRBD1 (5 bases). Germline CDR1 SNHLY, CDR2 FYNNEI. The CDR3 covers 14 residues. V lost 6 bases and J 6 bases, leaving 12 bases between the germline ends. The CDR3 spells CASSDQGLNSPLHF. In DNA form, the CDR3 reads TGTGCCAGCAGCGATCAGGGTCTTAATTCACCCCTCCACTTT.

This clone showed up just a few times. The genes are TRBV28 and TRBJ1-5; D unclear. This CDR3 region has 14 residues. The germline gives CDR1 MDHEN, CDR2 SYDVKM. Trimming cost V 3 bases and J 0 bases, with 6 bases left between them. The CDR3 sequence: CASSFQISNQPQHF. CDR3 sequence (DNA): TGTGCCAGCAGTTTTCAGATTAGCAATCAGCCCCAGCATTTT.